This is a list of T cell receptor beta chains from one sample in a study of T cell responses to AZD1222 COVID-19 vaccine. Clones were sequenced by immunoSEQ multiplex PCR, and TCRdb holds only the in-frame ones, with some missing. The sample yields some 190,000 clones, 92% seen once. The specimen comprised peripheral blood, sampled 28 days after the second AZD1222 dose. These receptors were obtained from an adult who received the AZD1222 COVID-19 vaccine. CDR3s include the opening cysteine and the closing phenylalanine or tryptophan. A D gene is named only where the DNA matches it firmly. Expanded clones are given a class, and other clones once, few, many or no size at all.

TRBV6-1	.	TRBD1	TRBJ1-6	CASSRTGGFNSPLHF	TGTGCCAGCAGTAGGACAGGGGGCTTTAATTCACCCCTCCACTTT
TRBV14	.	.	TRBJ2-5	CASSQLAKETQYF	TGTGCCAGCAGCCAACTAGCGAAAGAGACCCAGTACTTC
TRBV2	.	.	TRBJ1-5	CASNPKQGNQPQHF	TGTGCCAGCAATCCAAAGCAGGGGAATCAGCCCCAGCATTTT
TRBV6-5	.	TRBD2	TRBJ2-7	CASSYSLAGHSYEQYF	TGTGCCAGCAGTTACTCGTTAGCGGGGCACTCCTACGAGCAGTACTTC
TRBV2	.	.	TRBJ1-2	CASFGGTVYGYTF	TGTGCCAGTTTCGGCGGGACGGTCTATGGCTACACCTTC
TRBV7-8	.	.	TRBJ2-7	CASSLGPGAYEQYF	TGTGCCAGCAGCTTAGGTCCAGGGGCCTACGAGCAGTACTTC
TRBV6-5	.	.	TRBJ2-2	CASKEGLDTGELFF	TGTGCCAGCAAGGAAGGGTTAGACACCGGGGAGCTGTTTTTT
TRBV7-3	.	.	TRBJ1-6	CASSFTGPGSPLHF	TGTGCCAGCAGCTTCACAGGGCCTGGTTCACCCCTCCACTTT
TRBV19	.	.	TRBJ2-3	CASSTAGTPDTQYF	TGTGCCAGTAGTACCGCCGGGACACCCGATACGCAGTATTTT
TRBV18	few	.	TRBJ2-3	CASSGGRSDTQYF	TGTGCCAGCTCTGGGGGGCGATCAGATACGCAGTATTTT
TRBV9	.	TRBD2	TRBJ2-2	CASSSARTSGGARTGELFF	TGTGCCAGCAGCTCAGCCAGGACTAGCGGGGGGGCACGAACCGGGGAGCTGTTTTTT
TRBV9	.	.	TRBJ2-1	CASSEIKVSSYNEQFF	TGTGCCAGCAGCGAGATAAAAGTGAGCTCCTACAATGAGCAGTTCTTC
TRBV7-6	.	.	TRBJ2-4	CASSLHGGFEAKNIQYF	TGTGCCAGCAGCTTACATGGCGGCTTCGAAGCCAAAAACATTCAGTACTTC
TRBV14	.	.	TRBJ1-5	CASSQGGSGQPQHF	TGTGCCAGCAGCCAAGGCGGGTCAGGTCAGCCCCAGCATTTT
TRBV12-3/TRBV12-4	.	TRBD2	TRBJ2-7	CASTPTSGWYF	TGTGCCAGCACCCCAACTAGCGGGTGGTACTTC
TRBV5-1	.	.	TRBJ1-2	CASSLMSNYGYTF	TGCGCCAGCAGCTTGATGAGTAACTATGGCTACACCTTC
TRBV29-1	.	.	TRBJ2-5	CSAQRGEEETQYF	TGCAGCGCTCAAAGGGGGGAAGAAGAGACCCAGTACTTC
TRBV4-3	.	.	TRBJ2-6	CASSQDSPDSGANVLTF	TGCGCCAGCAGCCAAGATAGCCCGGACTCTGGGGCCAACGTCCTGACTTTC
TRBV7-3	.	.	TRBJ2-1	CASSAQNEQFF	TGTGCCAGCAGCGCCCAAAATGAGCAGTTCTTC
TRBV7-3	.	.	TRBJ2-2	CASSPQGHLNTGELFF	TGTGCCAGCAGCCCCCAGGGACACCTGAACACCGGGGAGCTGTTTTTT
TRBV18	once	TRBD1	TRBJ1-5	CASSQGQGNQPQHF	TGTGCCAGCTCTCAAGGACAGGGGAATCAGCCCCAGCATTTT
TRBV6-1	.	.	TRBJ1-1	CASSEAGNTAEAFF	TGTGCCAGCAGTGAAGCGGGGAATACGGCTGAAGCTTTCTTT
TRBV7-9	.	.	TRBJ1-6	CASSLARAGRFQNSPLHF	TGTGCCAGCAGCTTAGCGAGGGCAGGGAGGTTCCAAAATTCACCCCTCCACTTT
TRBV7-2	.	.	TRBJ2-1	CASSLSGSPEQFF	TGTGCCAGCAGCTTAAGTGGCTCGCCCGAGCAGTTCTTC
TRBV5-5	.	.	TRBJ2-1	CASSLNGGSYNEQFF	TGTGCCAGCAGCTTGAATGGAGGCTCCTACAATGAGCAGTTCTTC
TRBV6-5	.	.	TRBJ1-6	CASSFSGRYNSPLHF	TGTGCCAGCAGTTTTTCAGGGCGGTATAATTCACCCCTCCACTTT
TRBV9	once	.	TRBJ2-1	CASSVAKGNEQFF	TGTGCCAGCAGCGTAGCTAAGGGAAATGAGCAGTTCTTC
TRBV6-5	.	.	TRBJ1-5	CASQRQGYSDQPQHF	TGTGCCAGTCAGAGGCAGGGATATTCGGATCAGCCCCAGCATTTT
TRBV29-1	.	TRBD1	TRBJ1-4	CSVATGATNEKLFF	TGCAGCGTTGCTACAGGGGCAACTAATGAAAAACTGTTTTTT
TRBV30	.	.	TRBJ1-5	CAWSQGLVGDQPQHF	TGTGCCTGGAGTCAGGGGTTGGTGGGAGATCAGCCCCAGCATTTT
TRBV6-6	once	TRBD1	TRBJ2-5	CASSRRGTGAQETQYF	TGTGCCAGCAGCCGGCGGGGGACAGGGGCCCAAGAGACCCAGTACTTC
TRBV27	.	.	TRBJ2-3	CASSATGQGKQGGTQYF	TGTGCCAGCAGTGCCACCGGACAGGGCAAACAGGGGGGGACGCAGTATTTT